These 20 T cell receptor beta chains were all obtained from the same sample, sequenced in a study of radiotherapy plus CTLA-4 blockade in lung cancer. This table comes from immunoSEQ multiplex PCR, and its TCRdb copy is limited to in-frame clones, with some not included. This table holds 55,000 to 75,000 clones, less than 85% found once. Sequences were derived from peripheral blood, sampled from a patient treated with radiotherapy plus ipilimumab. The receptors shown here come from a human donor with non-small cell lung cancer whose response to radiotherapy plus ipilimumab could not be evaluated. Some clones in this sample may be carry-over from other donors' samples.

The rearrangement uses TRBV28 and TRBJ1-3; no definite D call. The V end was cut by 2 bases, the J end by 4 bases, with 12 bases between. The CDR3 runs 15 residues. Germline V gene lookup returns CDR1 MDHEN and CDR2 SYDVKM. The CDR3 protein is CASSLLRAGGNTIYF. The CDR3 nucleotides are TGTGCCAGCAGTTTACTAAGGGCGGGGGGAAACACCATATATTTT.

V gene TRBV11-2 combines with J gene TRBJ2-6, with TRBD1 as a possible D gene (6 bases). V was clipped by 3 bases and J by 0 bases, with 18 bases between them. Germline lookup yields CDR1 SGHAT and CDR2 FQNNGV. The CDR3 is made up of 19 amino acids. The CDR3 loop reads CASSFTDRSESSGANVLTF. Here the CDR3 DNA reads TGTGCCAGCAGCTTCACTGACAGGAGTGAAAGCTCTGGGGCCAACGTCCTGACTTTC. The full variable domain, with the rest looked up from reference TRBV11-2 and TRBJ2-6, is EAGVAQSPRYKIIEKRQSVAFWCNPISGHATLYWYQQILGQGPKLLIQFQNNGVVDDSQLPKDRFSAERLKGVDSTLKIQPAKLEDSAVYLCASSFTDRSESSGANVLTFGAGSRLTVL.

This CDR3 reads CSVGGQFNEKLFF. Here the CDR3 DNA reads TGCAGCGTTGGGGGACAATTTAATGAAAAACTGTTTTTT. The chain is built from TRBV29-1 and TRBJ1-4; D is perhaps TRBD1 (6 bases). Germline loops: CDR1 SQVTM, CDR2 ANQGSEA. Trimming took off 4 bases at V and 4 bases at J, with 10 bases between the two ends. The CDR3 extends over 13 amino acids. Combining the CDR3 with reference TRBV29-1 and TRBJ1-4 gives the whole variable domain SAVISQKPSRDICQRGTSLTIQCQVDSQVTMMFWYRQQPGQSLTLIATANQGSEATYESGFVIDKFPISRPNLTFSTLTVSNMSPEDSSIYLCSVGGQFNEKLFFGSGTQLSVL.

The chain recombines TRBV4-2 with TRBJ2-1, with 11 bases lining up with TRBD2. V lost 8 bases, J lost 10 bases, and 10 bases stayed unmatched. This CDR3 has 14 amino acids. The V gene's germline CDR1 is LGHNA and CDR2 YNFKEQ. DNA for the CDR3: TGTGCCAGCTCAGCGGCTAGCGGGGGGCGGGAGCAGTTCTTC. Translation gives CASSAASGGREQFF.

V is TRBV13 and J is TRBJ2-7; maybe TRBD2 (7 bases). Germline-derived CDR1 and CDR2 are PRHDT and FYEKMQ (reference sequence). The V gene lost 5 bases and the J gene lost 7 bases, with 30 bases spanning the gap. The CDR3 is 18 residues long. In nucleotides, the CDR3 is TGTGCCAGCAGCCCCGAGGGATTGGGGGCGGGGGCCCGTGGGGAGCAGTACTTC. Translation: CASSPEGLGAGARGEQYF.

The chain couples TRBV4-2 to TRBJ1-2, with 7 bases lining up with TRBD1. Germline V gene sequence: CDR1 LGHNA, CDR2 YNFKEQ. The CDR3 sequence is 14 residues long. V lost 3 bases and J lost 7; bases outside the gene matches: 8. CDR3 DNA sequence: TGTGCCAGCAGCCAGGCGACAGGGACGGGTGGCTACACCTTC. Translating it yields CASSQATGTGGYTF.

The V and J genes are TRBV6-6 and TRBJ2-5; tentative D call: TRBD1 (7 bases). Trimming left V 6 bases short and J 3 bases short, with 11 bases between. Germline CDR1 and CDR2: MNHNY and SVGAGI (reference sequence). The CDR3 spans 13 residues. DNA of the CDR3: TGTGCCAGCAGCCTCAGGGGGGAAGAGACCCAGTACTTC. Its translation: CASSLRGEETQYF.

As DNA, the CDR3 is TGTGCCATCAGTGATGTTTTGCGCATGGTAAACACCGGGGAGCTGTTTTTT. It specifies CAISDVLRMVNTGELFF. The chain is built from TRBV10-3 and TRBJ2-2; D not resolved. V lost 3 bases and J 2 bases, leaving 16 bases between the germline ends. This CDR3 has 17 amino acids. CDR1 and CDR2 from the germline V gene are ENHRY and SYGVKD.

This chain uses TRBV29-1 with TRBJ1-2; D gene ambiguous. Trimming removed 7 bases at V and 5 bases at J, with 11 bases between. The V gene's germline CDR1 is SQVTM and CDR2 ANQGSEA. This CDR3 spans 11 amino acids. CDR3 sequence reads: CSAHTKYGYTF. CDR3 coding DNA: TGCAGCGCCCACACCAAATATGGCTACACCTTC.

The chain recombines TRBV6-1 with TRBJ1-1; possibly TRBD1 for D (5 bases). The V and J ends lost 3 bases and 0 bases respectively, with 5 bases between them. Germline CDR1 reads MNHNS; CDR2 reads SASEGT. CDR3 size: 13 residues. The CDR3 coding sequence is TGTGCCAGCAGTGACAGGGTGAACACTGAAGCTTTCTTT. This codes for CASSDRVNTEAFF.

CDR3 loop: CAIRTDGGAGQPQHF. CDR3 coding DNA: TGTGCCATCCGGACGGACGGGGGGGCCGGTCAGCCCCAGCATTTT. The chain carries TRBV10-3 and TRBJ1-5; D is possibly TRBD1 (6 bases). In germline, CDR1 is ENHRY, CDR2 SYGVKD. This CDR3 spans 15 amino acids. Trimming stripped 8 bases from V and 6 bases from J, with 20 bases between.

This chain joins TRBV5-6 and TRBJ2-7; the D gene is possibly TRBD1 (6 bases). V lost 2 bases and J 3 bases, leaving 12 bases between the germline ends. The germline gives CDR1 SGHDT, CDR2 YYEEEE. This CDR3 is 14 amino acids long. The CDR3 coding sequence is TGTGCCAGCAGCTTAACCGGACAGCTCTACGAGCAGTACTTC. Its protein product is CASSLTGQLYEQYF.

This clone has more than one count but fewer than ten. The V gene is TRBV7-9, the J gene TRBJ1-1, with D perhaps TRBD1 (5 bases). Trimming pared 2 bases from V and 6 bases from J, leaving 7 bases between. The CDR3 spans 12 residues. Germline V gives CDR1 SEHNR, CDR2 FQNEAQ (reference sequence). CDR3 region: CASSLWGAEAFF. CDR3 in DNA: TGTGCCAGCAGCTTATGGGGGGCTGAAGCTTTCTTT.

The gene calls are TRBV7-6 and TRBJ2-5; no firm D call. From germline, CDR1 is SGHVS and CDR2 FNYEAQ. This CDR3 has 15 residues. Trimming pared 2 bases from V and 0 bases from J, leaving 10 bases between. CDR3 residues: CASSLSPLYQETQYF. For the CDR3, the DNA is TGTGCCAGCAGCTTATCCCCCCTCTACCAAGAGACCCAGTACTTC.

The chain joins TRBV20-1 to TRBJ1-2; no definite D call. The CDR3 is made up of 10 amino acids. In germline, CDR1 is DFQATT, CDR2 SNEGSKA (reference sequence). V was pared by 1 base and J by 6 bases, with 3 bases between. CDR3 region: CSARVDGYTF. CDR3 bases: TGCAGTGCTAGAGTCGATGGCTACACCTTC.

The CDR3 DNA reads as TGCGCCAGCAGCTTGCCCCAGGAAGAAGGGGCCAACGTCCTGACTTTC. Translated, it gives CASSLPQEEGANVLTF. This chain joins TRBV5-1 and TRBJ2-6; D gene ambiguous. This CDR3 is 16 amino acids long. Germline CDR1 SGHRS, CDR2 YFSETQ. With 1 base removed from V and 4 bases from J, the gap between germline ends came to 12 bases.

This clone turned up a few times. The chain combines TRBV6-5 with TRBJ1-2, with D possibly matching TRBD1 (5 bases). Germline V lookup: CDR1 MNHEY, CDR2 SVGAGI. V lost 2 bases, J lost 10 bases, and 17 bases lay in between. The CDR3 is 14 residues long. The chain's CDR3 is CASSYAGGARDYTF. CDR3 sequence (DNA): TGTGCCAGCAGTTACGCCGGAGGGGCCCGCGACTACACCTTC.

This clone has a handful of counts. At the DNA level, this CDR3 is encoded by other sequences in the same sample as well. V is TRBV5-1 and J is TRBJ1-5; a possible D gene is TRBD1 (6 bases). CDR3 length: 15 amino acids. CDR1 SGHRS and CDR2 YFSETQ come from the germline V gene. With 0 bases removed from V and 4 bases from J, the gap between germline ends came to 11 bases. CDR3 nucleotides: TGCGCCAGCAGCTTGGCCGGTCAGGGGAATCAGCCCCAGCATTTT. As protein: CASSLAGQGNQPQHF. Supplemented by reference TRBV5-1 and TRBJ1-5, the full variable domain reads KAGVTQTPRYLIKTRGQQVTLSCSPISGHRSVSWYQQTPGQGLQFLFEYFSETQRNKGNFPGRFSGRQFSNSRSEMNVSTLELGDSALYLCASSLAGQGNQPQHFGDGTRLSIL.

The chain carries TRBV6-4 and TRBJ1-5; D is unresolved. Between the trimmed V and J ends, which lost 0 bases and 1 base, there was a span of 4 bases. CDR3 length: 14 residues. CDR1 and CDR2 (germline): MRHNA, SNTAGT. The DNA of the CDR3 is TGTGCCAGCAGTGACTCTCTGAGCAATCAGCCCCAGCATTTT. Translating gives CASSDSLSNQPQHF.

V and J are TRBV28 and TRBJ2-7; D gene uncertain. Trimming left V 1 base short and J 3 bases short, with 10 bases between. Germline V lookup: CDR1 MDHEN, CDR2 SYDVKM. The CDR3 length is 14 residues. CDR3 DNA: TGTGCCAGCAGTTTATCGACTTTTCGCTACGAGCAGTACTTC. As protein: CASSLSTFRYEQYF.